The 32 T cell receptor beta chains below come from one sample, sequenced in a study of cytomegalovirus exposure and HLA in healthy donors. The table came from immunoSEQ multiplex PCR; TCRdb's copy has only in-frame clones and leaves some out. The sample yields 100,000 to 150,000 clones, around 90% seen once. Input material: PBMCs. These receptors came from a woman between 18 and 30 years old in good health and CMV-seronegative.

The chain combines TRBV5-1 with TRBJ2-1; TRBD2 matches 11 bases. From germline, CDR1 is SGHRS and CDR2 YFSETQ. The V gene end was trimmed by 0 bases and the J gene end by 8 bases; junction bases not matched to a gene: 4. The CDR3 runs to 15 residues. The CDR3 spells CASSLGGTSGHEQFF. CDR3 in DNA: TGCGCCAGCAGCTTGGGCGGGACTAGCGGCCATGAGCAGTTCTTC.

The J gene is TRBJ2-7, the V gene TRBV4-2; 10 nucleotides agree with TRBD2. This CDR3 comprises 14 residues. Looked up from germline, CDR1 is LGHNA and CDR2 is YNFKEQ. J gave up 10 bases and V 3 bases, and 9 bases lay outside the gene matches. The chain's CDR3 is CASSHPGLATQQYF. The CDR3 region has the DNA TGTGCCAGCAGCCACCCGGGACTAGCGACTCAACAGTACTTC.

The chain carries TRBV18 and TRBJ2-7; tentatively, D is TRBD2 (5 bases). Germline values: CDR1 KGHSH, CDR2 LQKENI. Trimming stripped 0 bases from V and 2 bases from J, with 5 bases between. This CDR3 spans 13 amino acids. The CDR3 here is CASSPPRAYEQYF. CDR3 nucleotide sequence: TGTGCCAGCTCACCACCGAGGGCCTACGAGCAGTACTTC.

The V and J genes are TRBV25-1 and TRBJ2-2; 7 positions match TRBD1. Trimming cost V 2 bases and J 2 bases; bases outside gene matches: 11. Germline loops: CDR1 MGHDK, CDR2 SYGVNS. This CDR3 is built from 18 residues. CDR3 bases: TGTGCCAGCAGTGAAAGTACAGGGGCCTACCCTAACACCGGGGAGCTGTTTTTT. Protein sequence: CASSESTGAYPNTGELFF.

The chain recombines TRBV11-2 with TRBJ1-1, with 7 bases lining up with TRBD1. V lost 5 bases and J lost 4; bases outside the gene matches: 7. The CDR3 covers 14 residues. The germline CDR1 and CDR2 sequences are SGHAT and FQNNGV. The CDR3 protein is CASSTTGTVTEAFF. As DNA, the CDR3 is TGTGCCAGCAGCACCACAGGGACAGTCACTGAAGCTTTCTTT.

The chain carries TRBV28 and TRBJ1-3; 10 positions match TRBD1. This CDR3 comprises 14 residues. V lost 3 bases to trimming and J lost 9 bases; unmatched junction nucleotides: 5. CDR1 and CDR2 from the germline V gene are MDHEN and SYDVKM. CDR3 region: CASSFRDRGSTIYF. CDR3 coding DNA: TGTGCCAGCAGTTTCCGGGACAGGGGATCCACCATATATTTT.

The chain combines TRBV10-3 with TRBJ2-2, with unresolved D. The CDR3 covers 15 residues. Looked up from germline, CDR1 is ENHRY and CDR2 is SYGVKD. Trimming left V 1 base short and J 0 bases short, with 6 bases between. CDR3 sequence reads: CAISEYSPNTGELFF. In DNA form, the CDR3 reads TGTGCCATCAGTGAGTACAGCCCGAACACCGGGGAGCTGTTTTTT.

The chain links TRBV7-9 to TRBJ2-5; 9 bases match TRBD2. The CDR3 contains 17 residues. J was trimmed by 5 bases and V by 2 bases; bases with no gene match: 12. The germline CDR1 and CDR2 sequences are SEHNR and FQNEAQ (reference sequence). CDR3 protein: CASSLSIRREGHETQYF. CDR3 nucleotide sequence: TGTGCCAGCAGCTTATCAATCAGGCGGGAGGGCCACGAGACCCAGTACTTC.

The rearrangement joins TRBV6-1 to TRBJ2-1, with 8 bases identical to TRBD1. Germline trimming cut 6 bases from V and 3 bases from J; bases unmatched to any gene: 7. The CDR3 sequence is 15 residues long. Germline CDR1 MNHNS, CDR2 SASEGT. CDR3 DNA: TGTGCCAGCAGGGAGGGGGACAGGTACTACAATGAGCAGTTCTTC. Protein: CASREGDRYYNEQFF.

CDR3 amino acids: CASSALFRGSGNTIYF. The CDR3 DNA is TGTGCCAGCAGCGCCCTTTTCCGGGGGTCTGGAAACACCATATATTTT. The genes are TRBV9 and TRBJ1-3; maybe TRBD1 (5 bases). Trimming left V 3 bases short and J 1 base short, with 14 bases between. Per the germline V gene, CDR1 is SGDLS and CDR2 is YYNGEE. The CDR3 contains 16 residues.

The chain couples TRBV4-3 to TRBJ2-7; TRBD2 aligns across 7 bases. This CDR3 contains 17 residues. J gave up 3 bases and V 1 base, and 12 bases lay outside the gene matches. CDR1 LGHNA and CDR2 YSLEER come from the germline V gene. CDR3 bases: TGCGCCAGCAGCCAAGGGGCTGCGGGAGCCGCGAGCTACGAGCAGTACTTC. Protein product: CASSQGAAGAASYEQYF.

V is TRBV5-1 and J is TRBJ2-1; tentative D call: TRBD2 (5 bases). Germline CDR1 SGHRS, CDR2 YFSETQ. V dropped 1 base and J dropped 0 bases, with 11 bases sitting between them. The CDR3 runs 16 residues. For the CDR3, the DNA is TGCGCCAGCAGCTTGCAAGCGGCAAGCTCCTACAATGAGCAGTTCTTC. This translates into CASSLQAASSYNEQFF. Full variable domain (missing parts from reference TRBV5-1 and TRBJ2-1): KAGVTQTPRYLIKTRGQQVTLSCSPISGHRSVSWYQQTPGQGLQFLFEYFSETQRNKGNFPGRFSGRQFSNSRSEMNVSTLELGDSALYLCASSLQAASSYNEQFFGPGTRLTVL.

CDR3 in DNA: TGTGCCAGCTCACCCAGTGTCTACGAGCAGTACTTC. Protein product: CASSPSVYEQYF. The chain is built from TRBV18 and TRBJ2-7; no clear D gene. The CDR3 has 12 amino acids. V lost 3 bases and J lost 3, with 6 bases in between. Germline CDR1 KGHSH, CDR2 LQKENI.

The chain couples TRBV5-6 to TRBJ2-7, with D perhaps TRBD1 (6 bases). This CDR3 is 14 amino acids long. Trimming pared 0 bases from V and 1 base from J, leaving 8 bases between. CDR1 is SGHDT and CDR2 is YYEEEE in the germline V gene. CDR3 region: CASSLDRGSYEQYF. CDR3 DNA: TGTGCCAGCAGCTTGGATAGGGGGTCCTACGAGCAGTACTTC.

The count of this clone is one. The rearrangement joins TRBV4-1 to TRBJ1-2, with D tentatively TRBD1 (6 bases). Germline V gene sequence: CDR1 MGHRA, CDR2 YSYEKL. V was trimmed by 3 bases and J by 3 bases, leaving 11 bases between them. The CDR3 extends over 14 amino acids. CDR3 nucleotides: TGCGCCAGCAGCCAGGCCAGGGGATACTATGGCTACACCTTC. Translation gives CASSQARGYYGYTF.

This clone was counted a single time. This chain links TRBV2 with TRBJ1-6; 9 bases line up with TRBD1. The CDR3 extends over 15 amino acids. The V gene's germline CDR1 is SNHLY and CDR2 FYNNEI. Losses at the gene ends were 7 bases for V and 7 bases for J; bases not matched to a gene: 8. The CDR3 bases are TGTGCCAGCATTTCACGGGACAGGGTAAATTCACCCCTCCACTTT. Translation: CASISRDRVNSPLHF.

The chain is built from TRBV16 and TRBJ1-5; 7 bases match TRBD1. V was clipped by 5 bases and J by 9 bases; unmatched bases: 7. CDR3 size: 13 residues. CDR1 and CDR2 from the germline V gene are KGHSY and FQNENV. The CDR3 coding sequence is TGTGCCAGCAGCTTAACAGGGGTTTCGCCCCAGCATTTT. Amino acid sequence: CASSLTGVSPQHF. Full variable domain (outside the CDR3, taken from reference TRBV16 and TRBJ1-5): GEEVAQTPKHLVRGEGQKAKLYCAPIKGHSYVFWYQQVLKNEFKFLISFQNENVFDETGMPKERFSAKCLPNSPCSLEIQATKLEDSAVYFCASSLTGVSPQHFGDGTRLSIL.

The gene calls are TRBV30 and TRBJ2-1; maybe TRBD1 (6 bases). Looked up from germline, CDR1 is GTSNPN and CDR2 is SVGIG (reference sequence). Between the trimmed V and J ends, which lost 2 bases and 10 bases, there was a span of 15 bases. The CDR3 spans 13 residues. The CDR3 sequence is CAWSTRTVKEQFF. The CDR3, as DNA: TGTGCCTGGAGTACCAGGACAGTTAAGGAGCAGTTCTTC. Based on the CDR3 plus reference TRBV30 and TRBJ2-1, the full variable domain is SQTIHQWPATLVQPVGSPLSLECTVEGTSNPNLYWYRQAAGRGLQLLFYSVGIGQISSEVPQNLSASRPQDRQFILSSKKLLLSDSGFYLCAWSTRTVKEQFFGPGTRLTVL.

This chain uses TRBV6-5 with TRBJ2-3, with TRBD2 matching over 11 bases. Germline V gives CDR1 MNHEY, CDR2 SVGAGI. This CDR3 is 15 amino acids long. Losses at the gene ends were 6 bases for V and 1 base for J; bases not matched to a gene: 3. CDR3 bases: TGTGCCAGCAGGGTACTAGCGGGGGGCACAGATACGCAGTATTTT. It codes for CASRVLAGGTDTQYF.

V gene TRBV5-1 combines with J gene TRBJ1-4; 7 nucleotides line up with TRBD1. Looked up from germline, CDR1 is SGHRS and CDR2 is YFSETQ. The CDR3 runs to 13 residues. V lost 4 bases and J lost 6; bases outside the gene matches: 3. CDR3 sequence: CASSPTGDEKLFF. CDR3 nucleotide sequence: TGCGCCAGCAGCCCAACAGGGGATGAAAAACTGTTTTTT.

The V call is TRBV6-6, the J call TRBJ2-1, with 7 nucleotides matching TRBD1. Germline CDR1 is MNHNY and CDR2 is SVGAGI (reference sequence). This CDR3 region has 15 residues. The V segment lost 2 bases and the J segment 4 bases; nucleotides outside the gene matches: 5. DNA for the CDR3: TGTGCCAGCAGTTACGAACAGGGGACATACAATGAGCAGTTCTTC. It specifies CASSYEQGTYNEQFF.

This chain connects TRBV11-2 to TRBJ2-7; unclear D gene. In germline, CDR1 is SGHAT, CDR2 FQNNGV. This CDR3 spans 13 amino acids. The ends were cut back, 1 base at V and 0 bases at J, with 4 bases in the middle. In DNA, the CDR3 is TGTGCCAGCAGCTTAGCCTTCTCCTACGAGCAGTACTTC. Encoded protein: CASSLAFSYEQYF.

The V gene is TRBV7-9, the J gene TRBJ2-7, with D tentatively TRBD2 (5 bases). The V and J ends lost 3 bases and 0 bases respectively, with 12 bases between them. The germline V gene encodes CDR1 SEHNR and CDR2 FQNEAQ (reference sequence). The CDR3 is 15 residues long. This CDR3 is CASSFGVGGSYEQYF. CDR3 DNA: TGTGCCAGCAGCTTCGGCGTAGGAGGCTCCTACGAGCAGTACTTC.

The V and J genes are TRBV25-1 and TRBJ2-3; TRBD1 might be the D (6 bases). From germline, CDR1 is MGHDK and CDR2 SYGVNS. The CDR3 totals 16 residues. Trimming shortened V by 10 bases and J by 7 bases, and 27 bases separated the two germline ends. The CDR3, as DNA: TGTGCCACAACAACGCACCAGGGGCCCGCCGGTAATACGCAGTATTTT. It codes for CATTTHQGPAGNTQYF.

The chain couples TRBV6-5 to TRBJ1-1; the D is unclear. Germline V gives CDR1 MNHEY, CDR2 SVGAGI. V was trimmed by 2 bases and J by 1 base, leaving 5 bases between them. This CDR3 has 13 amino acids. The CDR3 protein is CASSYIENTEAFF. CDR3 coding DNA: TGTGCCAGCAGTTACATAGAGAACACTGAAGCTTTCTTT.

V usage is TRBV12-5 and J usage is TRBJ2-7; perhaps TRBD1 as D (6 bases). The CDR3 is made up of 14 amino acids. Germline V gene lookup returns CDR1 LGHNT and CDR2 FRNRAP. V was trimmed by 2 bases and J by 6 bases, leaving 14 bases between them. The CDR3 is CASGLRAGVGEQYF. The CDR3 coding sequence is TGTGCTAGTGGTTTGCGGGCAGGGGTGGGCGAGCAGTACTTC.

The rearrangement uses TRBV28 and TRBJ2-5, with a weak D call TRBD2 (5 bases). This CDR3 contains 13 residues. The ends were cut back, 4 bases at V and 9 bases at J, with 15 bases in the middle. CDR1 and CDR2 (germline): MDHEN, SYDVKM. CDR3 in DNA: TGTGCCAGCAGTTCGGGGTCACCCGGGGCCCAGTACTTC. Translated: CASSSGSPGAQYF.

CDR3 in amino acids: CASSGQIESYEQYF. The CDR3 nucleotides are TGTGCCAGCAGTGGGCAGATCGAGTCCTACGAGCAGTACTTC. The V call is TRBV6-6, the J call TRBJ2-7, with D uncertain. This CDR3 is built from 14 residues. Germline assignment: CDR1 MNHNY and CDR2 SVGAGI (reference sequence). Trimming pared 5 bases from V and 1 base from J, leaving 12 bases between.

The CDR3 nucleotides read TGTGCCAGCAGCGCCCGGGACAGGACCTACGAGCAGTACTTC. Translating it yields CASSARDRTYEQYF. The rearrangement uses TRBV11-1 and TRBJ2-7, with 8 bases fitting TRBD1. V shed 5 bases, J shed 2 bases, and the junction held 5 bases outside the gene matches. Germline CDR1 reads SGHAT; CDR2 reads FQDESV (reference sequence). The CDR3 is made up of 14 amino acids.

The chain joins TRBV4-2 to TRBJ2-1, with 8 bases that match TRBD2. V lost 1 base, J lost 0 bases, and 5 bases stayed unmatched. The length of the CDR3 is 17 residues. Germline V gene sequence: CDR1 LGHNA, CDR2 YNFKEQ. Here the CDR3 reads CASSQVGGRNSYNEQFF. CDR3 nucleotides: TGTGCCAGCAGCCAAGTGGGCGGGAGGAACTCCTACAATGAGCAGTTCTTC.

This chain uses TRBV27 with TRBJ1-6; no reliable D call. Germline V gives CDR1 MNHEY, CDR2 SMNVEV (reference sequence). V lost 3 bases, J lost 9 bases, and 9 bases lay in between. The CDR3 spans 13 residues. CDR3 DNA sequence: TGTGCCAGCAGTTTTATGGTTAGTTCACCCCTCCACTTT. Its protein product is CASSFMVSSPLHF.

The chain has TRBV28 and TRBJ1-5, with TRBD1 matching over 11 bases. Germline assignment: CDR1 MDHEN and CDR2 SYDVKM. The trim removed 6 bases at V and 6 bases at J, leaving 7 bases unmatched. The CDR3 totals 15 residues. In DNA, the CDR3 is TGTGCCAGCAGCCTTGGGGACAGGGGGGGTCAGCCCCAGCATTTT. Translated: CASSLGDRGGQPQHF.